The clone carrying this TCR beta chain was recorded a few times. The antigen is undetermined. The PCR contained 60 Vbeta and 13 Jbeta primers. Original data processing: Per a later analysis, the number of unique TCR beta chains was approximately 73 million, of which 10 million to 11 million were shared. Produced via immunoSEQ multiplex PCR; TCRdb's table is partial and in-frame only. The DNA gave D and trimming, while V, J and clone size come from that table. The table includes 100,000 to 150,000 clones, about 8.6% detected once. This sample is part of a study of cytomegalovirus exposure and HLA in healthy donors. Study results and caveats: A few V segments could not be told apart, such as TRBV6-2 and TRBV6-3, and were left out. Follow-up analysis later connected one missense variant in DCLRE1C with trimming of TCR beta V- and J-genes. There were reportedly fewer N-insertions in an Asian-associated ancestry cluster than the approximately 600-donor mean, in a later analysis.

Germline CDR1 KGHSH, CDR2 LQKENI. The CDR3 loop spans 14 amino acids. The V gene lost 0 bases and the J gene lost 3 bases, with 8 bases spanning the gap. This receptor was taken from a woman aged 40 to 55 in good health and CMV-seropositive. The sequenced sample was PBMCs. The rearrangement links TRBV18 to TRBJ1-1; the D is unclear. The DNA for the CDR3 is TGTGCCAGCTCACCACCGTCCCTTTACACTGAAGCTTTCTTT. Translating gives CASSPPSLYTEAFF.